This T cell receptor beta chain appears in the sequencing data of a study of shared clonotypes between healthy human individuals (TCRdb year 2020). With regard to the full study: The cohort included three men and a couple of women between 18 and 49 years of age. For each donor, CD4 naive and CD4 memory were each run on three plates, CD8 naive on two plates, and CD8 memory on one plate. Leukapheresis yielded between about 0.85 and 9.5 billion PBMCs per donor. The study deeply sequenced blood TCR repertoires of about 5 healthy adults to estimate repertoire size and the extent of clonotype sharing between individuals. Different laboratories and diverse techniques were used to prepare libraries and sequence TCR repertoires, to increase sequencing depth and limit assay-specific biases.

General conclusions and limits of the study: About 5% of naive CD4, 3.5% of naive CD8, around 2.3% of memory CD4, and approximately 0.39% of memory CD8 clonotypes were shared across several donors. Compared with non-shared clonotypes, clonotypes shared by all four sorted-subset donors had higher generation probabilities. Larger estimated clonotype richness was generally found for naive subsets than for memory subsets. Based on pairwise subsampling, the degree of clonotype sharing among donors was expected to be affected by sequencing depth. The genetic and exposure-history diversity represented was limited by the small number of donors. Sampling was restricted to blood, and TCR repertoires in tissues likely differ from the TCR repertoires found in blood. Even with the large sequencing depth, rarefaction of the sorted-subset datasets indicated that sequencing was incomplete.

Donors were healthy HIV-negative adults with no recently reported acute infections or vaccinations. Every donor was a Caucasian adult residing in Nashville, Tennessee, USA. CD8 memory samples consisted of magnetically selected CD45RO+ cells combined with CCR7-negative CD45RA+ effector memory (TemRA) cells. Blood was collected by leukapheresis, and PBMCs were isolated by Ficoll-Histopaque density gradient centrifugation and then cryopreserved in liquid nitrogen vapor phase. Purity and quantity of every magnetically sorted T cell population were checked by analytical flow cytometry. From each sorted fraction, genomic DNA was isolated and quantified by UV absorbance on a Nanodrop 2000c. Germline trimming amounts to 3 bases on V and 0 bases on J, with 9 as the count of junction bases outside the gene matches. Via the germline V gene (reference sequence), CDR1 is MNHEY and CDR2 SMNVEV. Its CDR3 holds 18 amino acids, cysteine through phenylalanine. Just the 54-base CDR3 DNA is kept, in frame starting at base 1.

TCR CDR3 regions were amplified from genomic DNA by multiplex PCR using the deep immunoSEQ assay. Genomic DNA extracted from each cell subset was distributed evenly over all wells of several immunoSEQ 96-well plates, and each plate served as one replicate. For sorted subsets, roughly 200 ng genomic DNA, equal to some 30,000 T cell genomes, was loaded into each replicate PCR. Purified libraries were quantified with a Qubit 3.0 fluorometer, sized on a Bioanalyzer 2100, and re-quantified with the KAPA Library Quantification kit. Every immunoSEQ 96-well plate was sequenced on a separate single-read 150-cycle Illumina NextSeq 550 flow cell. As for how the authors treated the data: Because the immunoSEQ output held only junctional sequences and lacked quality scores, the filtering could not match the filtering applied to full-length reads. Sequences were annotated with PyIR, a Python wrapper for IgBLAST v1.9, and V/J genes and CDR3 were assigned using IMGT germline references. Reads were removed for weak V/J assignments (E-value above 1e-6), missing CDR3, stop codons, out-of-frame junctions, or ambiguous translated residues. V3J clonotypes were defined as sequences sharing an identical inferred V gene, J gene, and CDR3 amino acid sequence. The percentage overlap between two repertoires was calculated by dividing the number of shared unique clonotypes by the size of the smaller repertoire. Richness of each repertoire was evaluated using RTK rarefaction, the Chao1 estimator, and Recon v2.1 estimates of unobserved clonotypes. Generation probabilities were computed with OLGA for all TCRbeta clonotypes obtained by the gDNA method from a handful of donors. TCRdb limited this immuneACCESS table to in-frame rearrangements with V and J called. A share of clones is missing; checked studies link under half to unresolved V genes, and the rest is unexplained. V and J calls and clone size are copied from that table; D and trimming were computed from the DNA. In this sample the table shows about 110,000 clones, about 67% of which occur a single time. Clones ranked in the top ten supply about 25% of the sample.

Concerning this clone itself: The target of this receptor is not known. Within one base of it there is no much larger clone, and no base qualities were kept.

This receptor chain uses TRBV27 and TRBJ2-1; 9 central nucleotides agree with TRBD2. Sequenced sample: memory CD8+ T cells sorted from blood. This sample's cell subset or site label indicates: CD45RO+ cells pooled with CCR7-negative TemRA cells. The receptor was isolated from a woman aged 25 to 39 in good health. This receptor has the CDR3 CASSFNILAGDSYNEQFF. DNA sequence: TGTGCCAGCAGTTTCAATATTTTAGCGGGAGACTCCTACAATGAGCAGTTCTTC.